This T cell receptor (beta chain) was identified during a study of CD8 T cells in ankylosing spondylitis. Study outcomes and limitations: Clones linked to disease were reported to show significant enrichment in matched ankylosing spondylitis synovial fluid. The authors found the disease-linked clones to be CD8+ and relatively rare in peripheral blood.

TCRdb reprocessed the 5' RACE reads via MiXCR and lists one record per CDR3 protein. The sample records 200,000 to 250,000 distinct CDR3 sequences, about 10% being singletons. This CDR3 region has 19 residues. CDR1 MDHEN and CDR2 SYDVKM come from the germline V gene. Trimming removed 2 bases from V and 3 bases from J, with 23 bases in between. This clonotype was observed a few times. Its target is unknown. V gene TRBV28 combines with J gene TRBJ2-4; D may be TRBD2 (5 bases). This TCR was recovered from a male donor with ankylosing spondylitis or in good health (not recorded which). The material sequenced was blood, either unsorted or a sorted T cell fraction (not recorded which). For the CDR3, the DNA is TGTGCCAGCAGTTTAATCTCCTTTTCCCCGGGGAACAACAAAAACATTCAGTACTTC. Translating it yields CASSLISFSPGNNKNIQYF.